These 17 T cell receptor beta chains originate from one sample sequenced in a study of blood T cells in healthy people across ages. It was with a sample-barcoded 5' primer and a J-beta primer mix that a second PCR of roughly 7 to 12 cycles was run. TCRdb re-derived calls from the 5' RACE reads in MiXCR, one entry per CDR3 protein. The sample gives roughly 1,800,000 distinct CDR3 sequences, around 48% of which show up once; over 2% is in the top ten. Sequenced sample: blood. Receptor source: a woman in her thirties or forties in good health.

The genes are TRBV20-1 and TRBJ2-3; possible D gene TRBD2, 6 bases. The CDR3 loop spans 17 amino acids. The germline V gene has CDR1 DFQATT and CDR2 SNEGSKA (reference sequence). Trimming removed 5 bases from V and 2 bases from J, with 23 bases in between. The CDR3, as DNA: TGCAGTGCTCCCCCTAGGAGACGAGCGGGCCCCACAGATACGCAGTATTTT. Protein product: CSAPPRRRAGPTDTQYF.

This chain links TRBV7-2 with TRBJ2-1; 10 nucleotides match TRBD2. The CDR3 consists of 14 residues. V was clipped by 4 bases and J by 6 bases; unmatched bases: 3. CDR1 SGHTA and CDR2 FQGNSA come from the germline V gene. CDR3 loop: CASSSWTSGNEQFF. The CDR3 DNA is TGTGCCAGCAGCTCCTGGACTAGCGGCAATGAGCAGTTCTTC.

This clonotype was detected ten times or more. The rearrangement links TRBV20-1 to TRBJ2-4; no reliable D call. Trimming pared 1 base from V and 0 bases from J, leaving 4 bases between. Germline CDR1 reads DFQATT; CDR2 reads SNEGSKA (reference sequence). The CDR3 has 13 residues. The CDR3 loop is CSARVAAKNIQYF. As DNA, the CDR3 is TGCAGTGCTAGAGTGGCAGCCAAAAACATTCAGTACTTC.

V gene TRBV5-1 combines with J gene TRBJ2-4; D assignment may be TRBD1 or TRBD2 (5 bases each). CDR1 SGHRS and CDR2 YFSETQ come from the germline V gene. The CDR3 is 18 amino acids. V lost 6 bases and J 0 bases, leaving 22 bases between the germline ends. Here the CDR3 DNA reads TGCGCCAGCAAAAGGGGAGACAAGGACGGGGTAGCCAAAAACATTCAGTACTTC. Its protein product is CASKRGDKDGVAKNIQYF. The entire variable domain, with the rest obtained from reference TRBV5-1 and TRBJ2-4, is as follows: KAGVTQTPRYLIKTRGQQVTLSCSPISGHRSVSWYQQTPGQGLQFLFEYFSETQRNKGNFPGRFSGRQFSNSRSEMNVSTLELGDSALYLCASKRGDKDGVAKNIQYFGAGTRLSVL.

The chain combines TRBV9 with TRBJ2-1, with 7 positions matching TRBD1. Germline V lookup: CDR1 SGDLS, CDR2 YYNGEE. With V trimmed by 0 bases and J by 5 bases, 11 bases remained unmatched. CDR3 size: 17 residues. CDR3 in DNA: TGTGCCAGCAGCGTAGATGCCTTGGCAGGGGGACACAATGAGCAGTTCTTC. Translating gives CASSVDALAGGHNEQFF.

This clonotype was recorded a few times. The gene calls are TRBV6-6 and TRBJ2-4; TRBD2 is a possible D gene (5 bases). The end of the DNA is better explained by TRBJ2-5, so the J call may be wrong. Germline loops: CDR1 MNHNY, CDR2 SVGAGI (reference sequence). CDR3 length: 16 residues. DNA of the CDR3: TGTGCCAGCAGCCTCGAGAGGGTTTTGTTACAAGAGACCCAGTACTTC. Its protein is CASSLERVLLQETQYF.

The V call is TRBV20-1, the J call TRBJ1-5, with TRBD1 matching 9 bases. The CDR3 has 15 residues. The J segment lost 6 bases and the V segment lost 6 bases, leaving 12 bases of the junction unmatched. In germline, CDR1 is DFQATT, CDR2 SNEGSKA (reference sequence). In DNA form, the CDR3 reads TGCAGTGCCCTTACGGGACAGGGTGACGGTCAGCCCCAGCATTTT. It encodes CSALTGQGDGQPQHF.

The chain combines TRBV7-9 with TRBJ2-1; 9 bases match TRBD1. CDR3 size: 18 residues. With 5 bases clipped from V and 4 bases from J, the junction kept 15 bases outside the gene matches. Germline-derived CDR1 and CDR2 are SEHNR and FQNEAQ (reference sequence). The CDR3 reads CASSRSPGQGPVYNEQFF. CDR3 DNA sequence: TGTGCCAGCAGCCGAAGCCCGGGACAGGGACCGGTATACAATGAGCAGTTCTTC.

A remark on this clonotype: A read error is possible here, since a much larger clone lies one base away. The genes are TRBV12-3 or TRBV12-4 and TRBJ2-7; 7 positions match TRBD2. The CDR3 loop spans 13 amino acids. CDR3 loop: CAGRHGTTYEQYF. The CDR3 DNA is TGTGCCGGCAGACATGGGACTACCTACGAGCAGTACTTC.

The chain couples TRBV7-2 to TRBJ1-4, with 10 bases aligning to TRBD1. The CDR3 totals 15 residues. V lost 3 bases, J lost 7 bases, and 5 bases stayed unmatched. Germline V gene sequence: CDR1 SGHTA, CDR2 FQGNSA. CDR3 region: CASSFQTGGFEKLFF. In DNA, the CDR3 is TGTGCCAGCAGCTTTCAGACAGGGGGCTTTGAAAAACTGTTTTTT.

CDR3 sequence (DNA): TGTGCCAGCAGCCGAAGACAGGGAATAGAAAATCAGCCCCAGCATTTT. Its translation is CASSRRQGIENQPQHF. The chain is built from TRBV11-3 and TRBJ1-5; 7 bases line up with TRBD1. Unmatched junction bases numbered 11, after V lost 5 bases and J lost 4 bases. Germline CDR1 is SGHNT and CDR2 is YENEEA. CDR3 length equals 16 residues.

This clonotype has only a few counts. The chain combines TRBV28 with TRBJ1-2; 7 bases line up with TRBD1. Germline V lookup: CDR1 MDHEN, CDR2 SYDVKM. The CDR3 covers 13 residues. V was clipped by 6 bases and J by 8 bases; unmatched bases: 9. CDR3 sequence: CASRLDRVDGYTF. Written as DNA, the CDR3 is TGTGCCAGCAGGTTAGACAGGGTTGACGGCTACACCTTC.

The chain recombines TRBV18 with TRBJ2-1; D remains unclear. There are 13 residues in the CDR3. The germline CDR1 and CDR2 sequences are KGHSH and LQKENI. V was trimmed by 2 bases and J by 4 bases, leaving 6 bases between them. For the CDR3, the DNA is TGTGCCAGCTCACCAATCCCATACAATGAGCAGTTCTTC. Translation: CASSPIPYNEQFF.

The chain couples TRBV6-5 to TRBJ1-1; no reliable D call. Looked up from germline, CDR1 is MNHEY and CDR2 is SVGAGI. The germline V and J ends were trimmed by 5 bases and 3 bases, with 4 bases remaining between them. The CDR3 is 11 residues long. Written as DNA, the CDR3 is TGTGCCAGCAGTGCGGACACTGAAGCTTTCTTT. Residues: CASSADTEAFF.

This clonotype was picked up a small number of times. The genes are TRBV10-2 and TRBJ2-5, with D perhaps matching TRBD2 (6 bases). V was shortened by 8 bases and J by 5 bases, with 18 bases between the two germline ends. This CDR3 comprises 14 residues. Germline V lookup: CDR1 WSHSY, CDR2 SAAADI. CDR3 loop: CASGQGRLVETQYF. In DNA, the CDR3 is TGCGCCAGCGGTCAAGGGAGGTTAGTCGAGACCCAGTACTTC.

In this sample, this clonotype turned up a few times. The chain couples TRBV7-2 to TRBJ2-5; 10 bases are shared with TRBD2. The CDR3 consists of 18 residues. CDR1 is SGHTA and CDR2 is FQGNSA in the germline V gene. V trimming: 0 bases; J trimming: 5 bases; junction bases outside the gene matches: 12. As DNA, the CDR3 is TGTGCCAGCAGCTTAGCGAAGCGGGGGGGCCCCCTAGACGAGACCCAGTACTTC. Encoded protein: CASSLAKRGGPLDETQYF.

The CDR3 bases are TGTGCCAGCAGTGAACTTAACAGGGAAGATGGCTACACCTTC. Its translation: CASSELNREDGYTF. The rearrangement links TRBV25-1 to TRBJ1-2; D may be TRBD1 (6 bases). This CDR3 is built from 14 residues. The V gene lost 2 bases and the J gene lost 6 bases, with 13 bases spanning the gap. Germline V gene sequence: CDR1 MGHDK, CDR2 SYGVNS.